A single sample is the source of the 29 T cell receptor beta chains below, sequenced in a study of cytomegalovirus exposure and HLA in healthy donors (dated 2017 in TCRdb). Receptor libraries were prepared by the immunoSEQ multiplex PCR assay. The multiplex PCR relied on a mix of 60 forward primers for TCR Vbeta segments and 13 reverse primers for TCR Jbeta segments. The immuneACCESS repertoire file appears here via TCRdb, limited to in-frame rearrangements. These files lack a portion of the clones; in checked studies, under half of the deficit traces to unresolved V genes, and the cause of the others is not known. Recorded for this sample are about 190,000 clones; roughly 80% of them occurred a single time. The ten largest clones take up 1.6% of the sample. What was sequenced was PBMCs. The receptors originated from a woman aged 50 to 65 in good health and CMV-seronegative.

The J gene is TRBJ1-1, the V gene TRBV10-3; D remains ambiguous. Per germline, CDR1 ENHRY and CDR2 SYGVKD. The V end was cut by 3 bases, the J end by 3 bases, with 8 bases between. The CDR3 consists of 13 residues. The CDR3 is CAISEMRHTEAFF. For the CDR3, the DNA is TGTGCCATCAGTGAAATGCGGCACACTGAAGCTTTCTTT.

The chain couples TRBV18 to TRBJ1-5; D not resolved. Germline lookup yields CDR1 KGHSH and CDR2 LQKENI. The CDR3 is 17 amino acids. V lost 3 bases to trimming and J lost 0 bases, with 15 bases between them. The CDR3: CASSPEYQDVSNQPQHF. CDR3 sequence (DNA): TGTGCCAGCTCACCCGAGTATCAGGATGTTAGCAATCAGCCCCAGCATTTT.

The rearrangement joins TRBV7-9 to TRBJ2-5; D not resolved. The closer fit of TRBJ2-7 to the DNA end suggests the J call may be wrong. CDR3 length: 13 residues. Germline CDR1 is SEHNR and CDR2 is FQNEAQ (reference sequence). The CDR3 region is CASSLPPAYEQYF. The CDR3 DNA reads TGTGCCAGCAGCTTACCACCTGCCTACGAGCAGTACTTC.

Only one count was recorded for this clone. The rearrangement links TRBV28 to TRBJ2-6; possible D gene TRBD2, 6 bases. Germline V gives CDR1 MDHEN, CDR2 SYDVKM. The CDR3 is 14 amino acids. V lost 8 bases to trimming and J lost 4 bases, with 12 bases between them. The DNA for the CDR3 is TGTGCCAGCGGCGGGATAGGGGGGGCCAACGTCCTGACTTTC. It translates to CASGGIGGANVLTF.

The V call is TRBV7-9, the J call TRBJ2-3, with TRBD2 matching 9 bases. With V trimmed by 5 bases and J by 6 bases, 9 bases remained unmatched. The CDR3 spans 15 residues. Germline CDR1 reads SEHNR; CDR2 reads FQNEAQ (reference sequence). Here the CDR3 DNA reads TGTGCCAGCAGCCCCGGGACTAGCAGGACCGATACGCAGTATTTT. Its translation is CASSPGTSRTDTQYF. Drawing the rest from reference TRBV7-9 and TRBJ2-3, the complete variable domain is DTGVSQNPRHKITKRGQNVTFRCDPISEHNRLYWYRQTLGQGPEFLTYFQNEAQLEKSRLLSDRFSAERPKGSFSTLEIQRTEQGDSAMYLCASSPGTSRTDTQYFGPGTRLTVL.

This clone was picked up a small number of times. Other DNA sequences in the sample encode the same CDR3. The gene calls are TRBV6-5 and TRBJ1-1; D gene unclear. There are 13 residues in the CDR3. Between the trimmed V and J ends, which lost 2 bases and 1 base, there was a span of 5 bases. CDR1 and CDR2 (germline): MNHEY, SVGAGI. In DNA, the CDR3 is TGTGCCAGCAGTTACAGACAGAACACTGAAGCTTTCTTT. Its translation: CASSYRQNTEAFF.

The V and J genes are TRBV7-3 and TRBJ2-2; TRBD1 is a possible D gene (6 bases). Germline V lookup: CDR1 SGHTA, CDR2 FQGTGA. Trimming removed 5 bases at V and 0 bases at J, with 10 bases between. The CDR3 sequence is 15 residues long. The CDR3 DNA sequence: TGTGCCAGCAGCCACCGGACAGCGAACACCGGGGAGCTGTTTTTT. It codes for CASSHRTANTGELFF.

This sequence joins TRBV19 and TRBJ1-5; TRBD1 aligns across 7 bases. The V and J ends lost 2 bases and 6 bases, in that order; junction bases with no gene match: 1. CDR1 is LNHDA and CDR2 is SQIVND in the germline V gene (reference sequence). The CDR3 contains 13 residues. The CDR3 reads CASSIQGGQPQHF. The CDR3 DNA follows: TGTGCCAGTAGTATACAGGGGGGTCAGCCCCAGCATTTT.

This chain connects TRBV11-1 to TRBJ2-7; the D is unclear. The ends were cut back, 1 base at V and 5 bases at J, with 9 bases in the middle. The CDR3 spans 13 residues. In germline, CDR1 is SGHAT, CDR2 FQDESV (reference sequence). The DNA for the CDR3 is TGTGCCAGCAGCTTAGTCGTCAGTCACGAGCAGTACTTC. Its translation: CASSLVVSHEQYF.

The J gene is TRBJ1-2, the V gene TRBV11-2; D is unclear. The V gene's germline CDR1 is SGHAT and CDR2 FQNNGV. V was pared by 5 bases and J by 3 bases, with 4 bases between. This CDR3 is 11 amino acids long. In DNA form, the CDR3 reads TGTGCCAGCAGCCATGACTATGGCTACACCTTC. It translates to CASSHDYGYTF.

V usage is TRBV5-1 and J usage is TRBJ2-5; D may be TRBD1 (6 bases). Germline V gene data show CDR1 as SGHRS and CDR2 as YFSETQ. The CDR3 has 15 amino acids. V lost 4 bases and J 0 bases, leaving 13 bases between the germline ends. CDR3 sequence (DNA): TGCGCCAGCAGCATCGGGACATCGTACCAAGAGACCCAGTACTTC. Translation: CASSIGTSYQETQYF. Looking up the rest from reference TRBV5-1 and TRBJ2-5 gives the full variable domain: KAGVTQTPRYLIKTRGQQVTLSCSPISGHRSVSWYQQTPGQGLQFLFEYFSETQRNKGNFPGRFSGRQFSNSRSEMNVSTLELGDSALYLCASSIGTSYQETQYFGPGTRLLVL.

This clone has only a few counts. The V gene is TRBV18, the J gene TRBJ2-1; TRBD2 agrees at 8 bases. Germline V lookup: CDR1 KGHSH, CDR2 LQKENI. This CDR3 region has 18 residues. V lost 0 bases, J lost 0 bases, and 7 bases stayed unmatched. The CDR3 region is CASSPPGLAVSSYNEQFF. As DNA, the CDR3 is TGTGCCAGCTCACCACCCGGACTAGCTGTTAGCTCCTACAATGAGCAGTTCTTC.

A single count supports this clone. V is TRBV7-2 and J is TRBJ2-1, with 9 bases identical to TRBD2. The CDR3 runs to 17 residues. After removal of 4 bases from V and 1 base from J, the junction contained 8 bases not matched to a gene. In germline, CDR1 is SGHTA, CDR2 FQGNSA. CDR3 in amino acids: CASSSEAGGLSYNEQFF. The CDR3 DNA sequence: TGTGCCAGCAGCTCAGAAGCGGGGGGCCTTTCCTACAATGAGCAGTTCTTC.

The V call is TRBV29-1, the J call TRBJ2-3; 12 bases align to TRBD2. The CDR3 sequence is 14 residues long. CDR1 is SQVTM, CDR2 ANQGSEA, per germline. V shed 4 bases and J 1 base; nucleotides not matched to a gene: 0. CDR3 nucleotides: TGCAGCGTTGCTAGCGGGAGGGGCACAGATACGCAGTATTTT. The encoded protein is CSVASGRGTDTQYF.

The chain employs TRBV4-3 and TRBJ2-2; D is unclear. The CDR3 covers 14 residues. V was trimmed by 1 base and J by 6 bases, leaving 9 bases between them. Per germline, CDR1 LGHNA and CDR2 YSLEER. This CDR3 reads CASSQGVIAGELFF. CDR3 coding DNA: TGCGCCAGCAGCCAAGGAGTGATTGCCGGGGAGCTGTTTTTT.

This chain uses TRBV4-3 with TRBJ1-1; 8 nucleotides align to TRBD1. The CDR3 length is 16 residues. Germline assignment: CDR1 LGHNA and CDR2 YSLEER. Unmatched junction bases numbered 8, after V lost 5 bases and J lost 0 bases. The CDR3 coding sequence is TGCGCCAGCAGCGGCCGACAGGGGCCAATGAACACTGAAGCTTTCTTT. It specifies CASSGRQGPMNTEAFF.

This clone turned up a few times. The chain employs TRBV5-4 and TRBJ1-1; TRBD1 matches at 9 bases. With V trimmed by 4 bases and J by 6 bases, 7 bases remained unmatched. This CDR3 has 14 amino acids. Germline loops: CDR1 SGHNT, CDR2 YYREEE (reference sequence). The CDR3 is CASSLDRGDAEAFF. The DNA of the CDR3 is TGTGCCAGCAGCCTGGACAGGGGCGACGCTGAAGCTTTCTTT.

This sequence joins TRBV6-5 and TRBJ2-5; 7 nucleotides line up with TRBD2. The J segment lost 5 bases and the V segment lost 6 bases, leaving 0 bases of the junction unmatched. This CDR3 comprises 11 residues. Germline CDR1 reads MNHEY; CDR2 reads SVGAGI. CDR3 in DNA: TGTGCCAGCAGAGCGGGGGAGACCCAGTACTTC. It codes for CASRAGETQYF.

This chain joins TRBV28 and TRBJ2-7; possibly TRBD2 for D (6 bases). Trimming pared 4 bases from V and 2 bases from J, leaving 18 bases between. Germline V CDR1 and CDR2: MDHEN, SYDVKM. The CDR3 contains 16 residues. The CDR3 reads CASSYQAGYRTYEQYF. CDR3 sequence (DNA): TGTGCCAGCAGTTACCAAGCGGGTTACAGGACCTACGAGCAGTACTTC. Supplemented by reference TRBV28 and TRBJ2-7, the full variable domain reads DVKVTQSSRYLVKRTGEKVFLECVQDMDHENMFWYRQDPGLGLRLIYFSYDVKMKEKGDIPEGYSVSREKKERFSLILESASTNQTSMYLCASSYQAGYRTYEQYFGPGTRLTVT.

V and J are TRBV15 and TRBJ2-7; TRBD2 matches at 10 bases. V shed 8 bases, J shed 4 bases, and the junction held 5 bases outside the gene matches. CDR1 is LNHNV and CDR2 is YYDKDF in the germline V gene (reference sequence). This CDR3 is 13 amino acids long. In DNA form, the CDR3 reads TGTGCCACCGGAAGACTAGCGGGTTACGAGCAGTACTTC. Translation gives CATGRLAGYEQYF. The variable domain in full, with the rest retrieved from reference TRBV15 and TRBJ2-7, is DAMVIQNPRYQVTQFGKPVTLSCSQTLNHNVMYWYQQKSSQAPKLLFHYYDKDFNNEADTPDNFQSRRPNTSFCFLDIRSPGLGDTAMYLCATGRLAGYEQYFGPGTRLTVT.

The chain recombines TRBV5-4 with TRBJ2-7; 8 positions agree with TRBD1. Germline V gene data show CDR1 as SGHNT and CDR2 as YYREEE (reference sequence). The junction had 10 bases not matched to a gene; V was cut back by 4 bases and J by 4 bases. The length of the CDR3 is 15 residues. The CDR3: CASSHGTGTQYEQYF. The DNA of the CDR3 is TGTGCCAGCAGCCATGGGACAGGAACTCAATACGAGCAGTACTTC.

The genes are TRBV5-5 and TRBJ1-4, with 9 bases matching TRBD1. After removal of 4 bases from V and 2 bases from J, the junction contained 12 bases not matched to a gene. Germline V gene sequence: CDR1 SGHKS, CDR2 YYEKEE (reference sequence). The CDR3 has 18 residues. The CDR3 here is CASSTSRDRERTNEKLFF. The DNA for the CDR3 is TGTGCCAGCAGCACCTCGAGGGACAGGGAGAGGACTAATGAAAAACTGTTTTTT.

The chain couples TRBV6-6 to TRBJ2-5, with a weak D call TRBD2 (5 bases). Judging by the DNA end, TRBJ2-7 fits better; the J call may be wrong. From germline, CDR1 is MNHNY and CDR2 SVGAGI (reference sequence). The CDR3 covers 14 residues. In DNA, the CDR3 is TGTGCCAGCCTCCCGGGGTCGTTAGGGTACGAGCAGTACTTC. Translated: CASLPGSLGYEQYF.

The chain has TRBV6-5 and TRBJ1-2; D gene unclear. The CDR3 consists of 16 residues. Per the germline V gene, CDR1 is MNHEY and CDR2 is SVGAGI. Trimming stripped 4 bases from V and 9 bases from J, with 24 bases between. The CDR3 reads CASSFRGKDHHGSYTF. The CDR3 nucleotides read TGTGCCAGCAGTTTTCGCGGGAAGGACCACCATGGAAGCTACACCTTC.

The chain recombines TRBV5-6 with TRBJ1-2; maybe TRBD1 (5 bases). Germline V lookup: CDR1 SGHDT, CDR2 YYEEEE. With 0 bases removed from V and 8 bases from J, the gap between germline ends came to 17 bases. There are 15 residues in the CDR3. CDR3 in DNA: TGTGCCAGCAGCTTGGAAGGGGTTCGACCGCGGGGCTACACCTTC. Its protein product is CASSLEGVRPRGYTF.

The chain is built from TRBV7-3 and TRBJ2-7, with D tentatively TRBD1 (6 bases). V gave up 2 bases and J gave up 4 bases, with 12 bases separating them. Germline CDR1 reads SGHTA; CDR2 reads FQGTGA. The CDR3 runs 14 residues. Here the CDR3 reads CASSLHWGQYEQYF. DNA for the CDR3: TGTGCCAGCAGCTTACACTGGGGGCAGTACGAGCAGTACTTC.

This clone was counted once. The rearrangement uses TRBV28 and TRBJ1-5; D is uncertain. Germline V gene sequence: CDR1 MDHEN, CDR2 SYDVKM. V lost 5 bases and J lost 7, with 9 bases in between. This CDR3 has 12 residues. CDR3 sequence reads: CASSNRHQPQHF. Written as DNA, the CDR3 is TGTGCCAGCAGTAATAGACACCAGCCCCAGCATTTT.

This clone was counted only a few times. The J gene is TRBJ1-2, the V gene TRBV4-3; TRBD1 matches 8 bases. This CDR3 region has 14 residues. The germline gives CDR1 LGHNA, CDR2 YSLEER. V shed 5 bases, J shed 7 bases, and the junction held 9 bases outside the gene matches. The CDR3 protein is CASSFGQGESGYTF. Written as DNA, the CDR3 is TGCGCCAGCAGCTTCGGACAGGGAGAGAGTGGCTACACCTTC.

The chain couples TRBV6-5 to TRBJ2-7; D possibly corresponds to TRBD2 (7 bases). V was pared by 4 bases and J by 1 base, with 11 bases between. The length of the CDR3 is 14 residues. Per germline, CDR1 MNHEY and CDR2 SVGAGI. The CDR3 bases are TGTGCCAGCAGTTTTGGGAGGGGGTCCTACGAGCAGTACTTC. Its translation is CASSFGRGSYEQYF.